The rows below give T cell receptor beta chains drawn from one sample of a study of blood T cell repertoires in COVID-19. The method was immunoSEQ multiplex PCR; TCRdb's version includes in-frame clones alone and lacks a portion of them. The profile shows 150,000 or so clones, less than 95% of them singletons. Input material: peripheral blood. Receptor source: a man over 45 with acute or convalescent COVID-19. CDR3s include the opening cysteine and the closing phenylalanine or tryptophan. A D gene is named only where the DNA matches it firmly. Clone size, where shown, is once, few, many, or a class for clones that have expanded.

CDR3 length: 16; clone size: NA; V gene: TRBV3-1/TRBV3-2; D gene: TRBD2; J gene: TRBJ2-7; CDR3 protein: CASSQRVGLAGVAQYF; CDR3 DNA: TGTGCCAGCAGCCAAAGGGTGGGACTAGCGGGAGTGGCGCAGTACTTC
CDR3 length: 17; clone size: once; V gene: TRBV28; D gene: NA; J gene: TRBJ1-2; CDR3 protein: CASSSSTVQGLSYGYTF; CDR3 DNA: TGTGCCAGCAGTTCATCAACGGTCCAGGGCTTGAGCTATGGCTACACCTTC
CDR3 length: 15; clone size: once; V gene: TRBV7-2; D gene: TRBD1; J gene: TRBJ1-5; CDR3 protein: CASSTMTGNNQPQHF; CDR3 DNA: TGTGCCAGCAGCACCATGACAGGGAACAATCAGCCCCAGCATTTT
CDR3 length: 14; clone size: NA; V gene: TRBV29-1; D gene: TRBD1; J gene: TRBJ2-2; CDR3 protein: CSVAGQGAPGELFF; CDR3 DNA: TGCAGCGTTGCGGGCCAGGGGGCTCCCGGGGAGCTGTTTTTT
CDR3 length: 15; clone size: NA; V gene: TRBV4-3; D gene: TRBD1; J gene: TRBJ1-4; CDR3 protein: CASSQEQGANEKLFF; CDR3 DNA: TGCGCCAGCAGCCAAGAACAGGGGGCTAATGAAAAACTGTTTTTT
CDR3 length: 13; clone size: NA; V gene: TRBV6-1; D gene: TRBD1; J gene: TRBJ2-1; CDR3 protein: CASSQTGGSEQFF; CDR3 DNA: TGTGCCAGCAGTCAAACAGGGGGCAGTGAGCAGTTCTTC
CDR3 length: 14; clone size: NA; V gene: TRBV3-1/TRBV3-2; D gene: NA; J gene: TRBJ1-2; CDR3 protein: CASSQGTGNYGYTF; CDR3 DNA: TGTGCCAGCAGCCAAGGAACAGGGAACTATGGCTACACCTTC
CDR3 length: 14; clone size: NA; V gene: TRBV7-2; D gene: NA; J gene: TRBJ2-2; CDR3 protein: CASSPHRNTGELFF; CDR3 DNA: TGTGCCAGCAGCCCTCACAGGAACACCGGGGAGCTGTTTTTT
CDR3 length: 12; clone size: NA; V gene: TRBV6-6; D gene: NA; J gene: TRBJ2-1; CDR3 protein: CASSRLGFEQFF; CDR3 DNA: TGTGCCAGCAGTCGTCTGGGCTTTGAGCAGTTCTTC
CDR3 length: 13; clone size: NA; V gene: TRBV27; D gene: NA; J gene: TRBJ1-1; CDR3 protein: CASKEPGNTEAFF; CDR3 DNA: TGTGCCAGCAAAGAACCAGGGAACACTGAAGCTTTCTTT
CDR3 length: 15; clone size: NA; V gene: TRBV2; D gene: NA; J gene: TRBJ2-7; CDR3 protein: CASSDGQSGFYEQYF; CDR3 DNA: TGTGCCAGCAGTGATGGGCAGAGCGGCTTCTACGAGCAGTACTTC
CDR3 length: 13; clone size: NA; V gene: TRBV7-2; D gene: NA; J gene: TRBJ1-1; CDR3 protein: CASSLAVRSEAFF; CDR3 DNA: TGTGCCAGCAGCTTAGCCGTGCGGAGTGAAGCTTTCTTT
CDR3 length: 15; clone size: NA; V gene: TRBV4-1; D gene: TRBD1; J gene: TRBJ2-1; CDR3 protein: CASSHGTGRGNEQFF; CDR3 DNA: TGCGCCAGCAGCCATGGGACAGGGAGGGGCAATGAGCAGTTCTTC
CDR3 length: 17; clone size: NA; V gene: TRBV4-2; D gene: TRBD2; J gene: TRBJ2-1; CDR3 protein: CASSHIAGGPVGDEQFF; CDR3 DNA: TGTGCCAGCAGCCACATAGCGGGAGGCCCTGTTGGTGATGAGCAGTTCTTC
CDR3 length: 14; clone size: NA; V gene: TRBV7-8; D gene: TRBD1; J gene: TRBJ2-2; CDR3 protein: CASSYDRGKEQLFF; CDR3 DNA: TGTGCCAGCAGCTACGACAGGGGAAAGGAACAGCTGTTTTTT
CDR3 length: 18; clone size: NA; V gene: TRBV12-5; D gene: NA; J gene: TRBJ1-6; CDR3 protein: CASGLVTWDTNYNSPLHF; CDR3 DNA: TGTGCTAGTGGTTTGGTGACATGGGACACCAACTATAATTCACCCCTCCACTTT
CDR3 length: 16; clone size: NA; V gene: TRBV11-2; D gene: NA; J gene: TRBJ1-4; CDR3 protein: CASSLVWGDINEKLFF; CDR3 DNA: TGTGCCAGCAGCTTAGTTTGGGGAGATATTAATGAAAAACTGTTTTTT
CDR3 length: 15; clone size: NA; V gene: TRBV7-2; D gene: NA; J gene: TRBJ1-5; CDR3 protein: CASSLVQYSNQPQHF; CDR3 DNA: TGTGCCAGCAGCTTAGTACAGTATAGCAATCAGCCCCAGCATTTT
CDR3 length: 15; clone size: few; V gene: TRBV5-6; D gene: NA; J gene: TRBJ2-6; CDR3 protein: CASSLTYASANVLTF; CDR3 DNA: TGTGCCAGCAGCTTGACTTATGCGTCGGCCAACGTCCTGACTTTC
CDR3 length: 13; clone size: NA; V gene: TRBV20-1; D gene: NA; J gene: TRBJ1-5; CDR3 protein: CSASFRVYQPQHF; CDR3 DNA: TGCAGTGCTAGTTTCCGGGTTTACCAGCCCCAGCATTTT
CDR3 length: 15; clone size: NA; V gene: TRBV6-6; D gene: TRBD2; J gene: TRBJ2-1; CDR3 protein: CASSYGGGGNNEQFF; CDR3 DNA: TGTGCCAGCAGTTACGGTGGCGGGGGGAACAATGAGCAGTTCTTC
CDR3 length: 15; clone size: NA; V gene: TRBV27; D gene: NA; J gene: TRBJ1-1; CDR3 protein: CASSPTGGSWDEAFF; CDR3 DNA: TGTGCCAGCAGCCCTACTGGGGGGTCTTGGGATGAAGCTTTCTTT
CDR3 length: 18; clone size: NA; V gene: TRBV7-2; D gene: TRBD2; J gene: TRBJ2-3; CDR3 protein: CASSLVVTSGLGEDTQYF; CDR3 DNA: TGTGCCAGCAGCTTAGTGGTGACTAGCGGATTGGGAGAAGATACGCAGTATTTT
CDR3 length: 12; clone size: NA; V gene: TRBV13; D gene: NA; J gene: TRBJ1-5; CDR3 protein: CASSLGDQPQHF; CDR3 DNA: TGTGCCAGCAGCCTCGGGGATCAGCCCCAGCATTTT
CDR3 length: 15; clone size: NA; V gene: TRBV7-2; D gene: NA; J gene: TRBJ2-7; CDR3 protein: CASSLQDSRLYEQYF; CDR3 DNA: TGTGCCAGCAGCCTACAGGATAGCAGACTCTACGAGCAGTACTTC
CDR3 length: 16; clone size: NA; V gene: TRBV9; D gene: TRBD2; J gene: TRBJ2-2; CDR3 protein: CASSGLAGDNTGELFF; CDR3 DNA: TGTGCCAGCAGCGGGCTAGCGGGAGATAACACCGGGGAGCTGTTTTTT
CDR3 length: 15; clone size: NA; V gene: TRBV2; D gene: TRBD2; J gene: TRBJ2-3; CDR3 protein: CASGTQRERLDTQYF; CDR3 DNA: TGTGCCAGCGGGACCCAGCGGGAGAGGTTAGATACGCAGTATTTT
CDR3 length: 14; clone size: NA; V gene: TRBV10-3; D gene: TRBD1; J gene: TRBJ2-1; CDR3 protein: CAIRPGQAYNEQFF; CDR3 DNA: TGTGCCATCAGACCGGGACAGGCCTACAATGAGCAGTTCTTC
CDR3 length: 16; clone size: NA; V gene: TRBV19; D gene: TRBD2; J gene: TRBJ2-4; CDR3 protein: CASSIDPRTSGSPRYF; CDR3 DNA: TGTGCCAGTAGTATAGATCCACGGACTAGCGGGAGCCCCCGGTACTTC
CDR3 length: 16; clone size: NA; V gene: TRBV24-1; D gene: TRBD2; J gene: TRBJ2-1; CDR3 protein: CATSDPAPGGLGEQFF; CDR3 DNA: TGTGCCACCAGTGATCCCGCCCCGGGGGGTCTGGGTGAGCAGTTCTTC
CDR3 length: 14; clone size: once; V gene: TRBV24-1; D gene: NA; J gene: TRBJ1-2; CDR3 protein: CATSAGGGVYGYTF; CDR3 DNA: TGTGCCACCAGTGCCGGCGGGGGAGTGTATGGCTACACCTTC
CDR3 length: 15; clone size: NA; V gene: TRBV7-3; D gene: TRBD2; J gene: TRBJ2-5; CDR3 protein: CASSPTSGRLETQYF; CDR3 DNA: TGTGCCAGCAGCCCCACTAGCGGGAGATTGGAGACCCAGTACTTC
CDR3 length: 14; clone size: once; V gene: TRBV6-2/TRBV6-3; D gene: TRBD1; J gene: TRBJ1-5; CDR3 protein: CASSYLRGDQPQHF; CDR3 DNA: TGTGCCAGCAGTTACCTCAGGGGGGATCAGCCCCAGCATTTT
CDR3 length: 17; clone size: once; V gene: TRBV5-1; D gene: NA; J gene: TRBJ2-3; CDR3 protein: CASSAARPLALTDTQYF; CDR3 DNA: TGCGCCAGCAGCGCCGCCCGTCCACTAGCCCTCACAGATACGCAGTATTTT
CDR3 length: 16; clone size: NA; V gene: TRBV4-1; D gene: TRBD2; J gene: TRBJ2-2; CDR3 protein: CASSTRTSGRGGELFF; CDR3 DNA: TGCGCCAGCAGCACCCGGACTAGCGGGAGAGGCGGGGAGCTGTTTTTT
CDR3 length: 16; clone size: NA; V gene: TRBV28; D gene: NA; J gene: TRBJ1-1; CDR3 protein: CASSLMATRVATEAFF; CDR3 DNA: TGTGCCAGCAGTTTAATGGCCACGAGGGTCGCGACTGAAGCTTTCTTT
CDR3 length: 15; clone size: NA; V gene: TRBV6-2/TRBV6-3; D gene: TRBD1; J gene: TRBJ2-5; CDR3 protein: CASSSSGTGEETQYF; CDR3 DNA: TGTGCCAGCAGTTCCTCCGGGACAGGGGAAGAGACCCAGTACTTC